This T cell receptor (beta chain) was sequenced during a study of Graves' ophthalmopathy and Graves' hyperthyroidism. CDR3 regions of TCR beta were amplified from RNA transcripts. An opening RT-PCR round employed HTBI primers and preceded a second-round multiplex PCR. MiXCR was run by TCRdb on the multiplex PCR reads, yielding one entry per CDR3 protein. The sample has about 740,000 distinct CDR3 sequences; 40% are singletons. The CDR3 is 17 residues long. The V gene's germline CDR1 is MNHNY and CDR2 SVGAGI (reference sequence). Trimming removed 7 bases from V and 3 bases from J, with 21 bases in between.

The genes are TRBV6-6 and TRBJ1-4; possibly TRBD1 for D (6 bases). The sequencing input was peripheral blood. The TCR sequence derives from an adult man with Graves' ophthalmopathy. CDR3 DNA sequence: TGTGCCAGCAACAGAACGCCGGCGGGGGCTGCTAATGAAAAACTGTTTTTT. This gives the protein CASNRTPAGAANEKLFF.